This TCR beta chain stems from a study of blood T cells in healthy people across ages. The overall study: With template switching, about one barcoded beta molecule was captured per two T cells.

This clonotype was observed a few times. The antigen remains unidentified. Study results and limitations: Estimates of total diversity, which came from one million sequenced T cells, were considered to be underestimates. Long-lived donors carried more naive CD4+ cells and greater diversity than aged donors.

Alongside a J-beta primer mix, a sample-barcoded 5' primer served in a second PCR lasting about 7 to 12 cycles. Using its own MiXCR run on the 5' RACE reads, TCRdb lists one record per CDR3 protein. The data hold about 2 million distinct CDR3 sequences, with 40% to 55% observed a single time. The CDR3 covers 16 residues. Germline V gene data show CDR1 as KGHDR and CDR2 as SFDVKD. After removal of 4 bases from V and 3 bases from J, the junction contained 7 bases not matched to a gene. The rearrangement links TRBV24-1 to TRBJ2-1; 8 nucleotides align to TRBD1. The sequenced sample consisted of blood. This TCR was sampled from a woman in her thirties or forties in good health. The CDR3 DNA follows: TGTGCCACCAGTGACCCCAGGGGGCACGGCTACAATGAGCAGTTCTTC. Translation gives CATSDPRGHGYNEQFF.